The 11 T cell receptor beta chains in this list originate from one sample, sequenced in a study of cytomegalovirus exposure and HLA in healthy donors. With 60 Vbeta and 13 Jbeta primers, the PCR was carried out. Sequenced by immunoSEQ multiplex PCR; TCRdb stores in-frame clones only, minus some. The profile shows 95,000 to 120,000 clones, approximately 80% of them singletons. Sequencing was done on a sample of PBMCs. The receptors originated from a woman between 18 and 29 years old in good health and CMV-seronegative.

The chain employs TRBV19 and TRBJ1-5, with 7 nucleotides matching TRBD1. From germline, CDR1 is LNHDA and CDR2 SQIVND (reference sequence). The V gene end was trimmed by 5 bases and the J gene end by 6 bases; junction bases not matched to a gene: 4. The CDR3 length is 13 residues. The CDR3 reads CASSLTGVQPQHF. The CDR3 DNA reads TGTGCCAGTAGTCTTACAGGGGTTCAGCCCCAGCATTTT.

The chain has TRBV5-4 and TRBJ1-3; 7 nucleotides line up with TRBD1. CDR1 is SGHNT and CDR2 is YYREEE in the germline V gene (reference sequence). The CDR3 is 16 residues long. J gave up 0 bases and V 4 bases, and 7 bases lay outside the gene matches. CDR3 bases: TGTGCCAGCAGCGCGGACAGGCCGAGCTCTGGAAACACCATATATTTT. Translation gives CASSADRPSSGNTIYF.

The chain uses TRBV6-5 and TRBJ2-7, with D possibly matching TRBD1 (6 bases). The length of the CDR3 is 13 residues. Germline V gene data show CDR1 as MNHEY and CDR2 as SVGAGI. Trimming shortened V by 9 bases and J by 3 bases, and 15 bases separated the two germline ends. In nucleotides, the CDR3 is TGTGCCAGTTCGACAGGACTTTACTACGAGCAGTACGTC. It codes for CASSTGLYYEQYV.

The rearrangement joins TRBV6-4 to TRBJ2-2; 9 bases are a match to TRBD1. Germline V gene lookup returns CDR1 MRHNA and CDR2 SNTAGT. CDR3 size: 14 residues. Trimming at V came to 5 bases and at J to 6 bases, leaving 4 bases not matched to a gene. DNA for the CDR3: TGTGCCAGCAGTCAAGGGACAGGGTCCGGGGAGCTGTTTTTT. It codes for CASSQGTGSGELFF.

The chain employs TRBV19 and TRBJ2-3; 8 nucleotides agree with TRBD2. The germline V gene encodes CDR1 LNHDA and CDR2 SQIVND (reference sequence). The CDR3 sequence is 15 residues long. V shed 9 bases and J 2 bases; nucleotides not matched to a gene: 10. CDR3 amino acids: CASFRSGSLTDTQYF. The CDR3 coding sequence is TGTGCCAGCTTTAGAAGCGGGAGCCTCACAGATACGCAGTATTTT. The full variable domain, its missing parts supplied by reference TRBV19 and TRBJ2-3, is DGGITQSPKYLFRKEGQNVTLSCEQNLNHDAMYWYRQDPGQGLRLIYYSQIVNDFQKGDIAEGYSVSREKKESFPLTVTSAQKNPTAFYLCASFRSGSLTDTQYFGPGTRLTVL.

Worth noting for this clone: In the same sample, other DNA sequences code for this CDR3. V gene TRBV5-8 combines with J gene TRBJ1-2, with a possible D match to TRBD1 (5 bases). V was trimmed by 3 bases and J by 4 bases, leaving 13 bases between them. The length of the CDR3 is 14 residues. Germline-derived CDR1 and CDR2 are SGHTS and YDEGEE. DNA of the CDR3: TGTGCCAGCAGCTCCTGGACAACCCTCTATGGCTACACCTTC. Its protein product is CASSSWTTLYGYTF.

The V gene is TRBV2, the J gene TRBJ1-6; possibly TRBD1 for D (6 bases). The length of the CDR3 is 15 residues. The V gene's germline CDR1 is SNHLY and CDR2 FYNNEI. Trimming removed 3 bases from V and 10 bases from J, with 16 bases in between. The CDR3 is CASSERQVRLSPLHF. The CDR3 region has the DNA TGTGCCAGCAGTGAGAGACAGGTCCGTTTATCACCCCTCCACTTT.

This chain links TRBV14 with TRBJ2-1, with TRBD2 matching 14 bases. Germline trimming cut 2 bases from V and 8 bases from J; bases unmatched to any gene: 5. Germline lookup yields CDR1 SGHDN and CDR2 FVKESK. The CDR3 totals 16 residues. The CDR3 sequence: CASSQLGLAGAHEQFF. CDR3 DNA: TGTGCCAGCAGCCAATTGGGACTAGCGGGGGCCCATGAGCAGTTCTTC.

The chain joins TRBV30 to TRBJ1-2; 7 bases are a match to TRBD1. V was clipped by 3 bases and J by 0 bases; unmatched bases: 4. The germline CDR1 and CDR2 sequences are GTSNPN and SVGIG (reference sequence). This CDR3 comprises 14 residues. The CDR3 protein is CAWSRDRTNYGYTF. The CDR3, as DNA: TGTGCCTGGAGCCGGGACAGAACTAACTATGGCTACACCTTC.

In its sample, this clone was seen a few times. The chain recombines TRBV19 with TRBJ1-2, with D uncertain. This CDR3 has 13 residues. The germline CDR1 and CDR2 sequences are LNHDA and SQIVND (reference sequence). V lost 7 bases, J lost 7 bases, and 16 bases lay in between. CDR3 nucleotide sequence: TGTGCCAGTACCCCGACTGCCTCTACTGGCTACACCTTC. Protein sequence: CASTPTASTGYTF.

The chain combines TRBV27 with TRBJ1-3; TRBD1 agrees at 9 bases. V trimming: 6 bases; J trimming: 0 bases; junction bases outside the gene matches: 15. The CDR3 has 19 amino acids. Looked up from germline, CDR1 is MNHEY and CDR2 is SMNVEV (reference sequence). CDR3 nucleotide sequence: TGTGCCAGCAGCCTAAGGGTGCCCGGGACAGGGATCTCTGGAAACACCATATATTTT. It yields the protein CASSLRVPGTGISGNTIYF.